This T cell receptor beta chain was identified in a study of OX40 agonist ivuxolimab in advanced cancers. Study-level results: Nonresponders, in some cases, also had low normalized T-cell clonal expansion.

Using immunoSEQ multiplex PCR, the repertoire was profiled, and TCRdb retains in-frame clones only, with some absent. Of 50,000 to 60,000 clones listed, 75% to 90% were seen once; the top ten hold around 14%. Germline V gene lookup returns CDR1 SQVTM and CDR2 ANQGSEA. This CDR3 is built from 12 residues. V shed 7 bases, J shed 2 bases, and the junction held 1 base outside the gene matches. This clone was seen a few times. Its antigen remains unidentified. This clonotype was obtained from an adult with an advanced solid tumor such as melanoma, head and neck, liver or kidney cancer. The material was CD4+ or CD8+ T cells sorted from blood, obtained in a trial of the OX40 agonist ivuxolimab. The chain joins TRBV29-1 to TRBJ1-1, with 10 bases aligning to TRBD1. The CDR3 protein is CSGDRGNTEAFF. The CDR3 DNA follows: TGCAGCGGGGACAGGGGAAACACTGAAGCTTTCTTT.